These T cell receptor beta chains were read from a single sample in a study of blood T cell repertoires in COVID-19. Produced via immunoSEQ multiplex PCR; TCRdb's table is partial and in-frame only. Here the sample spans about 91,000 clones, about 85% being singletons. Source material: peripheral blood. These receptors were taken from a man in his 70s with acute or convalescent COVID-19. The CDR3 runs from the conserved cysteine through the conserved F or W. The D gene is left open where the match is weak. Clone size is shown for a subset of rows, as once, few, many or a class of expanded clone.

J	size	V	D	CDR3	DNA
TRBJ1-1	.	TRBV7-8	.	CASSLGAGNTEAFF	TGTGCCAGCAGCTTAGGGGCGGGGAACACTGAAGCTTTCTTT
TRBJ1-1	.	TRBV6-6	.	CASSSGTVNTEAFF	TGTGCCAGCAGTTCCGGGACTGTGAACACTGAAGCTTTCTTT
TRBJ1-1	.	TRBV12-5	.	CASGRPGENTEAFF	TGTGCTAGTGGTAGGCCAGGGGAGAACACTGAAGCTTTCTTT
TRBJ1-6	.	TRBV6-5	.	CASTMAGENSPLHF	TGTGCCAGCACTATGGCGGGTGAGAATTCACCCCTCCACTTT
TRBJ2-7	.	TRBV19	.	CASSMTENEQYF	TGTGCCAGTAGTATGACAGAAAACGAGCAGTACTTC
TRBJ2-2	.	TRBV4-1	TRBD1	CASSQGDSFGELFF	TGCGCCAGCAGCCAAGGGGACAGCTTCGGAGAGCTGTTTTTT
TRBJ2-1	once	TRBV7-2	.	CASSLVHNTNEQFF	TGTGCCAGCAGCTTAGTTCATAACACCAATGAGCAGTTCTTC
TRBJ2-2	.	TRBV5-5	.	CASSFGGNTGELFF	TGTGCCAGCAGCTTCGGTGGGAACACCGGGGAGCTGTTTTTT
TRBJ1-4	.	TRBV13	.	CASSLGPMGEKLFF	TGTGCCAGCAGCTTGGGCCCAATGGGCGAAAAACTGTTTTTT
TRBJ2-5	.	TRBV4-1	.	CASSQERGRGTETQYF	TGCGCCAGCAGCCAAGAACGGGGCAGGGGTACAGAGACCCAGTACTTC
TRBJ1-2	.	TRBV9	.	CASSVGLGAQGRYGYTF	TGTGCCAGCAGCGTAGGTTTGGGGGCTCAAGGACGGTATGGCTACACCTTC
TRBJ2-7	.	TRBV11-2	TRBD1	CASSSPGGRRLRYEQYF	TGTGCCAGCAGCTCACCAGGGGGCCGCCGCCTCCGCTACGAGCAGTACTTC
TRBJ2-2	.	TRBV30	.	CAWSRGGDTGELFF	TGTGCCTGGAGTCGAGGGGGGGACACCGGGGAGCTGTTTTTT
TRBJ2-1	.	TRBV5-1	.	CASSLATRGSYNEQFF	TGCGCCAGCAGCTTAGCAACCAGGGGTTCCTACAATGAGCAGTTCTTC
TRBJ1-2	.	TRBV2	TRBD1	CASSAPGGGGYTF	TGTGCCAGCAGCGCCCCAGGGGGAGGCGGCTACACCTTC
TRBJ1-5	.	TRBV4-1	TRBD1	CASSQALGTDHSNQPQHF	TGCGCCAGCAGCCAGGCACTCGGGACAGACCATAGCAATCAGCCCCAGCATTTT
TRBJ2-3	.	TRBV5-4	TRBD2	CASSWMGGGTDTQYF	TGTGCCAGCAGCTGGATGGGGGGGGGCACAGATACGCAGTATTTT
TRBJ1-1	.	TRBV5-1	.	CASSLNGDGQREAFF	TGCGCCAGCAGCTTAAACGGTGACGGACAGCGTGAAGCTTTCTTT
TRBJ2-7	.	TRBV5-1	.	CASSLVSGSSYEQYF	TGCGCCAGCAGCTTGGTGTCAGGAAGCTCCTACGAGCAGTACTTC
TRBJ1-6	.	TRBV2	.	CASSPREPSTNSPLHF	TGTGCCAGCAGTCCAAGGGAGCCATCGACCAATTCACCCCTCCACTTT
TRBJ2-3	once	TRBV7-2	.	CASRVGRGTDTQYF	TGTGCCAGCAGAGTCGGCAGGGGCACAGATACGCAGTATTTT
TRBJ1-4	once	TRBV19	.	CASTTGYSVEERGNEKLFF	TGTGCCAGTACCACAGGGTACAGCGTAGAAGAAAGGGGTAATGAAAAACTGTTTTTT
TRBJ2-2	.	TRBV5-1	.	CASSLASSGIGELFF	TGCGCCAGCAGCTTGGCTTCTAGTGGTATCGGGGAGCTGTTTTTT
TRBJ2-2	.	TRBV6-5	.	CASSFLQGKGTGELFF	TGTGCCAGCAGTTTCCTACAGGGAAAGGGCACCGGGGAGCTGTTTTTT
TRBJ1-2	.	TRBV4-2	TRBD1	CASSQGRATGTGHGYTF	TGTGCCAGCAGCCAAGGGAGGGCCACCGGGACAGGTCATGGCTACACCTTC
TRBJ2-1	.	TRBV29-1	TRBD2	CSVERAGAFFSYNEQFF	TGCAGCGTTGAGAGAGCGGGGGCTTTCTTCTCCTACAATGAGCAGTTCTTC